The 9 T cell receptor beta chains below come from one sample, sequenced in a study of cytomegalovirus exposure and HLA in healthy donors. Use of 60 Vbeta and 13 Jbeta primers characterized the PCR. Using immunoSEQ multiplex PCR, the repertoire was profiled, and TCRdb retains in-frame clones only, with some absent. The sample has roughly 110,000 clones, approximately 80% seen once. The specimen sequenced was PBMCs. The source is a man aged 50-59 years in good health and CMV-seronegative.

The CDR3 sequence is CASSLAGGPEAFF. DNA of the CDR3: TGTGCCAGCAGCTTAGCGGGAGGTCCTGAAGCTTTCTTT. V gene TRBV7-8 combines with J gene TRBJ1-1; unclear D gene. The germline gives CDR1 SGHVS, CDR2 FQNEAQ. CDR3 size: 13 residues. Trimming removed 0 bases from V and 6 bases from J, with 8 bases in between.

Here the CDR3 DNA reads TGTGCCAGCAACGGCTACAGGACAGCTCTAGAAAACACCATATATTTT. It yields the protein CASNGYRTALENTIYF. The gene calls are TRBV28 and TRBJ1-3; tentatively, D is TRBD1 (6 bases). Germline V gene sequence: CDR1 MDHEN, CDR2 SYDVKM. The CDR3 sequence is 16 residues long. V was pared by 7 bases and J by 6 bases, with 22 bases between.

The CDR3 nucleotides read TGTGCCAGCAGTGAAGCCCCGGGACAGGGTTATCAGCCCCAGCATTTT. The encoded protein is CASSEAPGQGYQPQHF. The chain has TRBV6-1 and TRBJ1-5, with 9 bases identical to TRBD1. Germline assignment: CDR1 MNHNS and CDR2 SASEGT. The CDR3 spans 16 residues. The V segment lost 0 bases and the J segment 5 bases; nucleotides outside the gene matches: 5.

The chain has TRBV4-1 and TRBJ2-2; maybe TRBD1 (5 bases). V was pared by 2 bases and J by 0 bases, with 10 bases between. This CDR3 has 16 residues. Germline-derived CDR1 and CDR2 are MGHRA and YSYEKL. CDR3 region: CASSQRQFANTGELFF. The CDR3 DNA reads as TGCGCCAGCAGCCAACGACAGTTCGCGAACACCGGGGAGCTGTTTTTT.

The V gene is TRBV5-1, the J gene TRBJ2-3; D might be TRBD2 (6 bases). The CDR3 has 14 amino acids. Trimming left V 6 bases short and J 6 bases short, with 17 bases between. Per the germline V gene, CDR1 is SGHRS and CDR2 is YFSETQ. The CDR3 DNA sequence: TGCGCCAGCACCCTGGATGGGGGGAGCGATACGCAGTATTTT. Translating it yields CASTLDGGSDTQYF.

The chain joins TRBV19 to TRBJ2-7; maybe TRBD1 (5 bases). The CDR3 is made up of 15 amino acids. The V end was cut by 3 bases, the J end by 4 bases, with 16 bases between. Germline-derived CDR1 and CDR2 are LNHDA and SQIVND (reference sequence). The CDR3 bases are TGTGCCAGTAGTATTCAGGGCCAAGGGTTTTACGAGCAGTACTTC. Encoded protein: CASSIQGQGFYEQYF.

The chain is built from TRBV19 and TRBJ2-5; D gene unclear. The CDR3 has 11 residues. Germline V gene data show CDR1 as LNHDA and CDR2 as SQIVND (reference sequence). Trimming pared 3 bases from V and 7 bases from J, leaving 6 bases between. The CDR3 bases are TGTGCCAGTAGTATTTACGGGACCCAGTACTTC. Residues: CASSIYGTQYF. Complete variable domain (other parts from reference TRBV19 and TRBJ2-5): DGGITQSPKYLFRKEGQNVTLSCEQNLNHDAMYWYRQDPGQGLRLIYYSQIVNDFQKGDIAEGYSVSREKKESFPLTVTSAQKNPTAFYLCASSIYGTQYFGPGTRLLVL.

The chain joins TRBV6-6 to TRBJ1-1; 7 bases fit TRBD1. CDR1 and CDR2 from the germline V gene are MNHNY and SVGAGI (reference sequence). Germline trimming cut 5 bases from V and 3 bases from J; bases unmatched to any gene: 9. The CDR3 loop spans 15 amino acids. CDR3 sequence: CASSPPQGQHTEAFF. CDR3 bases: TGTGCCAGCAGTCCACCACAGGGGCAGCACACTGAAGCTTTCTTT.

This clone was picked up a small number of times. The identical CDR3 is also encoded by other nucleotide sequences in the sample. The CDR3 DNA is TGCGCCAGCAGCTTGCCCGGGGAAGATACGCAGTATTTT. Translating it yields CASSLPGEDTQYF. V gene TRBV5-1 combines with J gene TRBJ2-3; D may be TRBD2 (5 bases). The V and J ends lost 1 base and 5 bases respectively, with 8 bases between them. Germline CDR1 is SGHRS and CDR2 is YFSETQ. The CDR3 loop spans 13 amino acids. Using reference TRBV5-1 and TRBJ2-3 for the parts outside the CDR3, the full variable domain is KAGVTQTPRYLIKTRGQQVTLSCSPISGHRSVSWYQQTPGQGLQFLFEYFSETQRNKGNFPGRFSGRQFSNSRSEMNVSTLELGDSALYLCASSLPGEDTQYFGPGTRLTVL.